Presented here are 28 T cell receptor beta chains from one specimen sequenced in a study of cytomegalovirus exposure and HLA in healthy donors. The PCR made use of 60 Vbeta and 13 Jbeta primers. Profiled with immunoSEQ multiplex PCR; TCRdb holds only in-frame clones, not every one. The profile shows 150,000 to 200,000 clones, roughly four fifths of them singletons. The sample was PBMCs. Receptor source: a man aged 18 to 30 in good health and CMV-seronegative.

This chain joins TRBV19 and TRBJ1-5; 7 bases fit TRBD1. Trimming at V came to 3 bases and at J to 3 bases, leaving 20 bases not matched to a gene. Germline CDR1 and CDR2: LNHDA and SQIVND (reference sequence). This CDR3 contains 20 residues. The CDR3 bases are TGTGCCAGTAGTATTGTGGGCGCCAACAGGGGTCAAATATACAATCAGCCCCAGCATTTT. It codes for CASSIVGANRGQIYNQPQHF.

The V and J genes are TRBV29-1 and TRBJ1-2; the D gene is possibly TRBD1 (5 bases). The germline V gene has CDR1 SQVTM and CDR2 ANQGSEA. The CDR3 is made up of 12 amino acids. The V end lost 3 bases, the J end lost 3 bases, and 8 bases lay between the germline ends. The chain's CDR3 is CSVDVGDYGYTF. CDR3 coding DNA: TGCAGCGTTGATGTAGGGGACTATGGCTACACCTTC. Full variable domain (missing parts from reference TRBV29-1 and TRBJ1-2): SAVISQKPSRDICQRGTSLTIQCQVDSQVTMMFWYRQQPGQSLTLIATANQGSEATYESGFVIDKFPISRPNLTFSTLTVSNMSPEDSSIYLCSVDVGDYGYTFGSGTRLTVV.

The CDR3 reads CASSLAGLAHTDTQYF. The CDR3 DNA is TGTGCCAGCAGCTTAGCTGGACTAGCGCACACAGATACGCAGTATTTT. The genes are TRBV7-9 and TRBJ2-3, with 9 nucleotides matching TRBD2. Trimming cost V 0 bases and J 2 bases; bases outside gene matches: 3. This CDR3 region has 16 residues. Germline V gene lookup returns CDR1 SEHNR and CDR2 FQNEAQ (reference sequence).

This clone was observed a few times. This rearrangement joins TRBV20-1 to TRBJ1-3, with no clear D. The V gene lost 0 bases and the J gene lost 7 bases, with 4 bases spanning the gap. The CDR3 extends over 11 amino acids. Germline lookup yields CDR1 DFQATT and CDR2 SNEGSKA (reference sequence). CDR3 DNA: TGCAGTGCTAGAGACCCGAACACCATATATTTT. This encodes CSARDPNTIYF.

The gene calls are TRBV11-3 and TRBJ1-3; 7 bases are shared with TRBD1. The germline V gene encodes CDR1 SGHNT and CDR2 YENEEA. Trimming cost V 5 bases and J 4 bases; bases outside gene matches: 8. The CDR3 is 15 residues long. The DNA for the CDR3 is TGTGCCAGCAGCCCCGATGGACAGGACGGAAACACCATATATTTT. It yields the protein CASSPDGQDGNTIYF.

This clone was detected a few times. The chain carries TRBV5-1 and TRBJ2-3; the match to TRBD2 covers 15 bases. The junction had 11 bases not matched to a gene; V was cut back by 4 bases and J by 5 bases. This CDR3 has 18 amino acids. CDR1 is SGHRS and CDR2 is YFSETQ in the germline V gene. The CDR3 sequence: CASSPLGLAGGSGDTQYF. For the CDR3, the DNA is TGCGCCAGCAGCCCACTAGGACTAGCGGGAGGGTCGGGAGATACGCAGTATTTT.

CDR3 sequence reads: CASSLRGPLTDTQYF. CDR3 sequence (DNA): TGTGCCAGCAGCCTCAGGGGGCCTCTCACAGATACGCAGTATTTT. The chain has TRBV6-5 and TRBJ2-3, with 8 bases fitting TRBD1. V shed 6 bases and J 2 bases; nucleotides not matched to a gene: 7. Per germline, CDR1 MNHEY and CDR2 SVGAGI. This CDR3 is 15 amino acids long.

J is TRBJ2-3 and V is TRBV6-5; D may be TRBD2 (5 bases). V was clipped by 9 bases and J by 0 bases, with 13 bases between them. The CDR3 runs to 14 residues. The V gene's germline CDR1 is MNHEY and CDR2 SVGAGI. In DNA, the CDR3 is TGTGCCAGTTCGAGCGGATCTAGCACAGATACGCAGTATTTT. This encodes CASSSGSSTDTQYF.

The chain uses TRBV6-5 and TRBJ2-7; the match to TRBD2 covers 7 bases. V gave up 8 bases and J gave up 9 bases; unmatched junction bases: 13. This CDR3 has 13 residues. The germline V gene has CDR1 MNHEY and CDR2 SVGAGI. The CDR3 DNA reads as TGTGCCAGCGGGTCTAGCGGAGTACGAGCGCAGTACTTC. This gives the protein CASGSSGVRAQYF.

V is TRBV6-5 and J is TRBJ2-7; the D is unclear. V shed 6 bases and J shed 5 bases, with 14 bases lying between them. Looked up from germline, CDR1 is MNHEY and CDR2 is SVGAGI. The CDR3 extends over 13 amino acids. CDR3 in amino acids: CASSPNKIHEQYF. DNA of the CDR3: TGTGCCAGCAGCCCTAATAAGATTCACGAGCAGTACTTC.

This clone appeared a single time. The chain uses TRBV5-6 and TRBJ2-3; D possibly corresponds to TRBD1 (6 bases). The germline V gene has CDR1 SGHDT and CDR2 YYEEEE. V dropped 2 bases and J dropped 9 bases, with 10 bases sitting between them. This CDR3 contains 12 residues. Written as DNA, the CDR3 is TGTGCCAGCAGCTTCCTTCAGGGGACGCAGTATTTT. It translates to CASSFLQGTQYF.

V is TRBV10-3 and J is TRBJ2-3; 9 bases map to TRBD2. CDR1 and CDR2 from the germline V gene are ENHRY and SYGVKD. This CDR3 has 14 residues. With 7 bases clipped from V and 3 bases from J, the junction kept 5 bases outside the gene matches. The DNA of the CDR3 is TGTGCCATCAAGCCTAGCGGGGAAACAGATACGCAGTATTTT. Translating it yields CAIKPSGETDTQYF.

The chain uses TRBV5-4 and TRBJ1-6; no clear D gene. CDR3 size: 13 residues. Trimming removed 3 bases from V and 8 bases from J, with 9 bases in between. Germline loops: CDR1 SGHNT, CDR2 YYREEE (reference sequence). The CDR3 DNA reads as TGTGCCAGCAGCTCACCACAGCATTCACCCCTCCACTTT. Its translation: CASSSPQHSPLHF. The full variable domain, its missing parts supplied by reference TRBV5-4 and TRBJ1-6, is ETGVTQSPTHLIKTRGQQVTLRCSSQSGHNTVSWYQQALGQGPQFIFQYYREEENGRGNFPPRFSGLQFPNYSSELNVNALELDDSALYLCASSSPQHSPLHFGNGTRLTVT.

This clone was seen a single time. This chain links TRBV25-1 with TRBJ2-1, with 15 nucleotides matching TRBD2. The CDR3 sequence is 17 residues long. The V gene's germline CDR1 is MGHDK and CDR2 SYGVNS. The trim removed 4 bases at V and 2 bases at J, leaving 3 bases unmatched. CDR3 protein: CASSVGTSGRPYNEQFF. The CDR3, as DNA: TGTGCCAGCAGTGTTGGGACTAGCGGGAGGCCCTACAATGAGCAGTTCTTC.

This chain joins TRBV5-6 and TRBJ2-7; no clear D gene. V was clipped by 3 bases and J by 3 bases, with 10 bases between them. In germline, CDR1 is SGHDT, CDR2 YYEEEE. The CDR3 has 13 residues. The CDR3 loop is CASSSVGFYEQYF. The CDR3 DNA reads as TGTGCCAGCAGCTCTGTCGGGTTCTACGAGCAGTACTTC. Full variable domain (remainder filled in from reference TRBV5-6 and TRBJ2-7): DAGVTQSPTHLIKTRGQQVTLRCSPKSGHDTVSWYQQALGQGPQFIFQYYEEEERQRGNFPDRFSGHQFPNYSSELNVNALLLGDSALYLCASSSVGFYEQYFGPGTRLTVT.

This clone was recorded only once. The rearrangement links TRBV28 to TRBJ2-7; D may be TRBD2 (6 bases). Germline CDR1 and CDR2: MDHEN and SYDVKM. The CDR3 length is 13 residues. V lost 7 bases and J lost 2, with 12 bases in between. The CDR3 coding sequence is TGTGCCAGCAACCGACTAGGTACCTACGAGCAGTACTTC. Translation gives CASNRLGTYEQYF.

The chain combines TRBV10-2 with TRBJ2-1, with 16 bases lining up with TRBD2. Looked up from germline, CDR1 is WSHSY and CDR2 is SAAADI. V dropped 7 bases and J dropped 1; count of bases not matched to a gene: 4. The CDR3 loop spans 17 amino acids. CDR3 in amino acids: CASIGTSGGESYNEQFF. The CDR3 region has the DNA TGCGCCAGCATTGGGACTAGCGGGGGGGAATCCTACAATGAGCAGTTCTTC.

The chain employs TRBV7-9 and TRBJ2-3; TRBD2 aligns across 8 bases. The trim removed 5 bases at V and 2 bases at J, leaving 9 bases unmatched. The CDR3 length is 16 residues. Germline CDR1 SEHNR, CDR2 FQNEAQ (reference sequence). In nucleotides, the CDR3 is TGTGCCAGCAGCCCAGAACTAGCGGACCACACAGATACGCAGTATTTT. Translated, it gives CASSPELADHTDTQYF. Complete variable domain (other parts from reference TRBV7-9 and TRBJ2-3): DTGVSQNPRHKITKRGQNVTFRCDPISEHNRLYWYRQTLGQGPEFLTYFQNEAQLEKSRLLSDRFSAERPKGSFSTLEIQRTEQGDSAMYLCASSPELADHTDTQYFGPGTRLTVL.

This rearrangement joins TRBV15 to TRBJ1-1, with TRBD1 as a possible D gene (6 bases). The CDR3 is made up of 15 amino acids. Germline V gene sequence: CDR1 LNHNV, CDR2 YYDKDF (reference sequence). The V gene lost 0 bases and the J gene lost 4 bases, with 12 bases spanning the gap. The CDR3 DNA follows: TGTGCCACCAGCAGAGAAAGGGGGTTAGGCACTGAAGCTTTCTTT. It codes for CATSRERGLGTEAFF.

The CDR3 DNA reads as TGTGCCAGCAGCTTGGGGGGCCAGGGCCATGAAAAACTGTTTTTT. It specifies CASSLGGQGHEKLFF. The V and J genes are TRBV5-6 and TRBJ1-4, with a weak D call TRBD1 (5 bases). Germline-derived CDR1 and CDR2 are SGHDT and YYEEEE. The CDR3 contains 15 residues. Trimming took 0 bases from V and 6 from J, leaving 12 bases between them.

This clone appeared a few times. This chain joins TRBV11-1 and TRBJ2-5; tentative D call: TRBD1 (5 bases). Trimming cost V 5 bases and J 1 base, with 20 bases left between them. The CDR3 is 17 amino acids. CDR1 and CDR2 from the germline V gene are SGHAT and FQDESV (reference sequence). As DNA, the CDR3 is TGTGCCAGCAGCCCAGAGTTATCCACGACAGCCCAAGAGACCCAGTACTTC. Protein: CASSPELSTTAQETQYF.

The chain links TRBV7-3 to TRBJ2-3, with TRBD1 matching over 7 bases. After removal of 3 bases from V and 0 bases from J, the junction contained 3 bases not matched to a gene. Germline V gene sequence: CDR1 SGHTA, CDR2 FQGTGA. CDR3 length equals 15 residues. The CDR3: CASSFSGQSTDTQYF. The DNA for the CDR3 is TGTGCCAGCAGCTTCTCGGGACAGAGCACAGATACGCAGTATTTT.

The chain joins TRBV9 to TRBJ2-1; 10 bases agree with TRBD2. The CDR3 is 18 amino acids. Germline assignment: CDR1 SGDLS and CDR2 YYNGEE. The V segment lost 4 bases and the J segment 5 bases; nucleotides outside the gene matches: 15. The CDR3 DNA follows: TGTGCCAGCAGCCCCGAAGATCCTAGCGGGGGCCAGAACAATGAGCAGTTCTTC. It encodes CASSPEDPSGGQNNEQFF.

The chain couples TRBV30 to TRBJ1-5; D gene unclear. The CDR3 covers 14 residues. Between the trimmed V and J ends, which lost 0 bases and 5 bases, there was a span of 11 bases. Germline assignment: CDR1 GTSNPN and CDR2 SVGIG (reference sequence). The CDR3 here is CAWSVSRWDQPQHF. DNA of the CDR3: TGTGCCTGGAGTGTATCGCGGTGGGATCAGCCCCAGCATTTT.

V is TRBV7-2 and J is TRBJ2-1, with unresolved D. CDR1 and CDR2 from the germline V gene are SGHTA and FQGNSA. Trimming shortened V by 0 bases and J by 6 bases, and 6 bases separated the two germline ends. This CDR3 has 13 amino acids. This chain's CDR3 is CASSLAAGNEQFF. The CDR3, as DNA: TGTGCCAGCAGCTTAGCGGCAGGCAATGAGCAGTTCTTC.

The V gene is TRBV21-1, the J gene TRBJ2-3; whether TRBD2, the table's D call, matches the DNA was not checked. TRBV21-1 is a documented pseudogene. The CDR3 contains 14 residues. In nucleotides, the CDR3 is TGTGCCAGCAGCATGGGACTAGAAAACGATACGCAGTATTTT. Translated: CASSMGLENDTQYF.

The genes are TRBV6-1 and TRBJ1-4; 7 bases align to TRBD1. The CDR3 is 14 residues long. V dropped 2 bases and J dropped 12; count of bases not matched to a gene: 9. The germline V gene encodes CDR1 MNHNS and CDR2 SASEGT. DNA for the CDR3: TGTGCCAGCAGTGAATTAGGGGGCCGAAGGGAACTGTTTTTT. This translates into CASSELGGRRELFF.

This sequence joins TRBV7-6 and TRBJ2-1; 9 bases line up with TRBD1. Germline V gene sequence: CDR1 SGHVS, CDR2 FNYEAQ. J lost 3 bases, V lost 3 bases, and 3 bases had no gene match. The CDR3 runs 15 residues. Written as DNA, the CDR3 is TGTGCCAGCAGCTTTACAGGGGGCCTCTACAATGAGCAGTTCTTC. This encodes CASSFTGGLYNEQFF. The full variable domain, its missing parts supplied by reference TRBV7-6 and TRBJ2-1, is GAGVSQSPRYKVTKRGQDVALRCDPISGHVSLYWYRQALGQGPEFLTYFNYEAQQDKSGLPNDRFSAERPEGSISTLTIQRTEQRDSAMYRCASSFTGGLYNEQFFGPGTRLTVL.